A selection of T cell receptor beta chains follows, all from one sample in a study of shared clonotypes between healthy human individuals. The protocol was immunoSEQ multiplex PCR, while the TCRdb copy is restricted to in-frame clones and leaves out a portion. The sample records millions of clones, 90% to 95% being singletons. The specimen sequenced was naive CD8+ T cells from PBMCs. These receptors all stem from a man younger than 35 in good health. Some clones in this sample may be carry-over from other donors' samples. CDR3s include the opening cysteine and the closing phenylalanine or tryptophan. The D gene is left open where the match is weak. Clone size appears in some rows only: once, few, many, or a class for an expanded clone.

d_call: TRBD2; v_call: TRBV29-1; clone_size: once; j_call: TRBJ2-3; cdr3_nt: TGCAGCGTTTCCTCTGGAGCGGGAGTCCCGGATACGCAGTATTTT; cdr3_aa: CSVSSGAGVPDTQYF
d_call: .; v_call: TRBV27; clone_size: .; j_call: TRBJ1-2; cdr3_nt: TGTGCCAGCAGTTCCGGACAGAGCTATGGCTACACCTTC; cdr3_aa: CASSSGQSYGYTF
d_call: .; v_call: TRBV12-5; clone_size: .; j_call: TRBJ2-3; cdr3_nt: TGTGCTAGTTCTTTGGGGGCCCCCACAGATACGCAGTATTTT; cdr3_aa: CASSLGAPTDTQYF
d_call: .; v_call: TRBV7-9; clone_size: .; j_call: TRBJ2-5; cdr3_nt: TGTGCCATCGCCGGATGGGGCCAAGAGACCCAGTACTTC; cdr3_aa: CAIAGWGQETQYF
d_call: TRBD1; v_call: TRBV27; clone_size: .; j_call: TRBJ2-7; cdr3_nt: TGTGCCAGCAGTTTATCGATCGGACAGGGCCACGAGCAGTACTTC; cdr3_aa: CASSLSIGQGHEQYF
d_call: .; v_call: TRBV15; clone_size: .; j_call: TRBJ1-2; cdr3_nt: TGTGCCACCAGCCCCGGTCGGGGGGCACTCTATGGCTACACCTTC; cdr3_aa: CATSPGRGALYGYTF
d_call: .; v_call: TRBV21-1; clone_size: .; j_call: TRBJ1-1; cdr3_nt: TGTGCCAGCAGCAAGGGGGCCGCGAACACTGAAGCTTTCTTT; cdr3_aa: CASSKGAANTEAFF
d_call: TRBD1; v_call: TRBV10-3; clone_size: .; j_call: TRBJ2-7; cdr3_nt: TGTGCCATCAGTGCCGGGACAGGGAGGAGGTACGAGCAGTACTTC; cdr3_aa: CAISAGTGRRYEQYF
d_call: .; v_call: TRBV27; clone_size: .; j_call: TRBJ1-2; cdr3_nt: TGTGCCAGCAGTTTATACCAGGGGTCAAATGGCTACACCTTC; cdr3_aa: CASSLYQGSNGYTF
d_call: .; v_call: TRBV9; clone_size: .; j_call: TRBJ2-1; cdr3_nt: TGTGCCAGCAGCGTAGCTACTAGTAGCCACAATGAGCAGTTCTTC; cdr3_aa: CASSVATSSHNEQFF
d_call: TRBD2; v_call: TRBV29-1; clone_size: .; j_call: TRBJ2-7; cdr3_nt: TGCAGCGTGACCGGGACTAGCGGCCCCTACGAGCAGTACTTC; cdr3_aa: CSVTGTSGPYEQYF
d_call: .; v_call: TRBV6-5; clone_size: .; j_call: TRBJ1-4; cdr3_nt: TGTGCCAGCAGTTCAACCATGGACAGCAGGGAAAAACTGTTTTTT; cdr3_aa: CASSSTMDSREKLFF
d_call: .; v_call: TRBV15; clone_size: .; j_call: TRBJ2-7; cdr3_nt: TGTGCCACCAGCAGAGATGGGGTTTCCCTGGGTTCCTACGAGCAGTACTTC; cdr3_aa: CATSRDGVSLGSYEQYF
d_call: .; v_call: TRBV14; clone_size: .; j_call: TRBJ2-7; cdr3_nt: TGTGCCAGCAGCCCCAACGTCGGGACGGCGAACTACGAGCAGTACTTC; cdr3_aa: CASSPNVGTANYEQYF
d_call: .; v_call: TRBV7-2; clone_size: .; j_call: TRBJ2-5; cdr3_nt: TGTGCCAGCAGCCCGGGGCAACGTACCCAAGAGACCCAGTACTTC; cdr3_aa: CASSPGQRTQETQYF
d_call: .; v_call: TRBV11-2; clone_size: once; j_call: TRBJ2-4; cdr3_nt: TGTGCCAGCAGCTTAAACCTCCTAGCCAAAAACATTCAGTACTTC; cdr3_aa: CASSLNLLAKNIQYF
d_call: .; v_call: TRBV5-5; clone_size: .; j_call: TRBJ2-2; cdr3_nt: TGTGCCAGCAGCTTGGCCGGGACCGGGGAGCTGTTTTTT; cdr3_aa: CASSLAGTGELFF
d_call: TRBD2; v_call: TRBV15; clone_size: .; j_call: TRBJ2-1; cdr3_nt: TGTGCCACCAGCAGGGGAACTAGCGGGCATTACAATGAGCAGTTCTTC; cdr3_aa: CATSRGTSGHYNEQFF
d_call: TRBD2; v_call: TRBV27; clone_size: .; j_call: TRBJ2-7; cdr3_nt: TGTGCCGTCGGGGGGAGGGCGGGACACGAGCAGTACTTC; cdr3_aa: CAVGGRAGHEQYF
d_call: .; v_call: TRBV30; clone_size: once; j_call: TRBJ2-5; cdr3_nt: TGTGCCTGGAGTGTTGAGAATGCCCAGTACTTC; cdr3_aa: CAWSVENAQYF
d_call: .; v_call: TRBV27; clone_size: .; j_call: TRBJ1-4; cdr3_nt: TGTGCCAGTTCCGGTGTGAAGAATTCAGAAAAACTGTTTTTT; cdr3_aa: CASSGVKNSEKLFF
d_call: TRBD1; v_call: TRBV6-1; clone_size: .; j_call: TRBJ1-5; cdr3_nt: TGTGCCAGCAGTCCCCTTAGGGACAGTAATCAGCCCCAGCATTTT; cdr3_aa: CASSPLRDSNQPQHF
d_call: TRBD1; v_call: TRBV28; clone_size: .; j_call: TRBJ1-4; cdr3_nt: TGTGCCAGCAGTGATACAGGGGCTAATGAAAAACTGTTTTTT; cdr3_aa: CASSDTGANEKLFF
d_call: TRBD2; v_call: TRBV4-1; clone_size: .; j_call: TRBJ2-5; cdr3_nt: TGCGCCAGCAGCCCCTCGGGGGGGCGCGGAGAGACCCAGTACTTC; cdr3_aa: CASSPSGGRGETQYF
d_call: .; v_call: TRBV21-1; clone_size: .; j_call: TRBJ2-7; cdr3_nt: TGTGCCAGCATCCTGGACGGGAACAACGAGCAGTACTTC; cdr3_aa: CASILDGNNEQYF
d_call: .; v_call: TRBV9; clone_size: .; j_call: TRBJ2-2; cdr3_nt: TGTGCCAGCAGCGCCGCTGTTGTGGCCACCGGGGAGCTGTTTTTT; cdr3_aa: CASSAAVVATGELFF
d_call: .; v_call: TRBV27; clone_size: .; j_call: TRBJ2-7; cdr3_nt: TGTGCCAGCAGAGAGGTCCCTGGGGAGCAGTACTTC; cdr3_aa: CASREVPGEQYF
d_call: .; v_call: TRBV11-2; clone_size: .; j_call: TRBJ2-1; cdr3_nt: TGTGCCAGCAGCTTTTTCGCTCTGTCAGGGTACAATGAGCAGTTCTTC; cdr3_aa: CASSFFALSGYNEQFF
d_call: TRBD1; v_call: TRBV7-2; clone_size: .; j_call: TRBJ2-7; cdr3_nt: TGTGCCAGCAGCTCTTTCCCTGCAAGGACAGGGGATAACTACGAGCAGTACTTC; cdr3_aa: CASSSFPARTGDNYEQYF
d_call: TRBD2; v_call: TRBV2; clone_size: .; j_call: TRBJ2-7; cdr3_nt: TGTGCCAGCGTTACCTGGACTAGCGGTAGCCTCTCCTACGAGCAGTACTTC; cdr3_aa: CASVTWTSGSLSYEQYF
d_call: .; v_call: TRBV30; clone_size: .; j_call: TRBJ1-1; cdr3_nt: TGTGCCTGGAGTGGGGACGGGAACACTGAAGCTTTCTTT; cdr3_aa: CAWSGDGNTEAFF
d_call: .; v_call: TRBV19; clone_size: .; j_call: TRBJ2-7; cdr3_nt: TGTGCCAGTAGTGCAAACTACGAGCAGTACTTC; cdr3_aa: CASSANYEQYF
d_call: .; v_call: TRBV11-2; clone_size: .; j_call: TRBJ2-7; cdr3_nt: TGTGCCAGCAGCTTAGATCCCCCGGGGTTCTACGAGCAGTACTTC; cdr3_aa: CASSLDPPGFYEQYF
d_call: .; v_call: TRBV19; clone_size: .; j_call: TRBJ2-2; cdr3_nt: TGTGCCAGTAGTCCGATTGCCGGGGAGCTGTTTTTT; cdr3_aa: CASSPIAGELFF
d_call: TRBD1; v_call: TRBV27; clone_size: .; j_call: TRBJ2-3; cdr3_nt: TGTGCCAGCAGTCTTCTCGGGACAGGGAGCACAGATACGCAGTATTTT; cdr3_aa: CASSLLGTGSTDTQYF
d_call: .; v_call: TRBV9; clone_size: .; j_call: TRBJ1-3; cdr3_nt: TGTGCCAGCAGCGTAGAAGGATGGGGGTCTGGAAACACCATATATTTT; cdr3_aa: CASSVEGWGSGNTIYF
d_call: .; v_call: TRBV19; clone_size: once; j_call: TRBJ1-1; cdr3_nt: TGTGCCAGTAGTGAGAGGAGACAGATAAACACTGAAGCTTTCTTT; cdr3_aa: CASSERRQINTEAFF
d_call: .; v_call: TRBV29-1; clone_size: .; j_call: TRBJ2-2; cdr3_nt: TGCAGCGTTGAACAGTTGCCCGGGGAGCTGTTTTTT; cdr3_aa: CSVEQLPGELFF
d_call: TRBD1; v_call: TRBV6-1; clone_size: .; j_call: TRBJ1-2; cdr3_nt: TGTGCCAGCAACCCAGGACAGGGGTTTTATGGCTACACCTTC; cdr3_aa: CASNPGQGFYGYTF
d_call: TRBD2; v_call: TRBV7-9; clone_size: .; j_call: TRBJ2-2; cdr3_nt: TGTGCCAGCAGCTTATTCGAGCGGGAGGGATGGTTTGGTGCCGGGGAGCTGTTTTTT; cdr3_aa: CASSLFEREGWFGAGELFF
d_call: TRBD2; v_call: TRBV19; clone_size: .; j_call: TRBJ2-2; cdr3_nt: TGTGCCAGTAGTCCGGCGGGAGGTACCCACACCGGGGAGCTGTTTTTT; cdr3_aa: CASSPAGGTHTGELFF
d_call: .; v_call: TRBV7-6; clone_size: .; j_call: TRBJ2-3; cdr3_nt: TGTGCCAGCAGCTTAGAAAGGGGTGATACGCAGTATTTT; cdr3_aa: CASSLERGDTQYF
d_call: .; v_call: TRBV5-8; clone_size: .; j_call: TRBJ2-3; cdr3_nt: TGTGCCAGCAGCTGGAGGGGGCGCGGGGTCATAGATACGCAGTATTTT; cdr3_aa: CASSWRGRGVIDTQYF
d_call: TRBD1; v_call: TRBV7-2; clone_size: once; j_call: TRBJ2-4; cdr3_nt: TGTGCCAGCAGCCTTACAGGGGCAATGGCCAAAAACATTCAGTACTTC; cdr3_aa: CASSLTGAMAKNIQYF
d_call: .; v_call: TRBV14; clone_size: .; j_call: TRBJ1-2; cdr3_nt: TGTGCCAGCAGCCCAACACCGGGCTATGGCTACACCTTC; cdr3_aa: CASSPTPGYGYTF
d_call: TRBD2; v_call: TRBV27; clone_size: once; j_call: TRBJ2-1; cdr3_nt: TGTGCCAGCAGTTTAGCGGGAGGAGGATACAATGAGCAGTTCTTC; cdr3_aa: CASSLAGGGYNEQFF
d_call: TRBD1; v_call: TRBV15; clone_size: .; j_call: TRBJ1-5; cdr3_nt: TGTGCCACCAGCAGAGATGGACAGGCGACGGATCAGCCCCAGCATTTT; cdr3_aa: CATSRDGQATDQPQHF
d_call: .; v_call: TRBV4-2; clone_size: .; j_call: TRBJ2-1; cdr3_nt: TGTGCCAGCAGCCAAGAGGCACTTGATGAGCAGTTCTTC; cdr3_aa: CASSQEALDEQFF
d_call: .; v_call: TRBV29-1; clone_size: .; j_call: TRBJ2-1; cdr3_nt: TGCAGCGTTGATTATGGCGGGGTCGGGGAGCAGTTCTTC; cdr3_aa: CSVDYGGVGEQFF
d_call: .; v_call: TRBV6-5; clone_size: .; j_call: TRBJ1-3; cdr3_nt: TGTGCCAGCAGATGGGGACGGGGGCCCGGAAACACCATATATTTT; cdr3_aa: CASRWGRGPGNTIYF
d_call: .; v_call: TRBV28; clone_size: .; j_call: TRBJ2-5; cdr3_nt: TGTGCCAGCACCTATGGCAGGCGAGAGACCCAGTACTTC; cdr3_aa: CASTYGRRETQYF
d_call: .; v_call: TRBV7-9; clone_size: .; j_call: TRBJ2-4; cdr3_nt: TGTGCCAGCAGCTTTGGTACCCCCCTCGGGGCCAAAAACATTCAGTACTTC; cdr3_aa: CASSFGTPLGAKNIQYF
d_call: TRBD1; v_call: TRBV4-1; clone_size: .; j_call: TRBJ1-1; cdr3_nt: TGCGCCAGCAGCCAACCGACAGGGAAGCTTGAAGCTTTCTTT; cdr3_aa: CASSQPTGKLEAFF